Shown below are 10 T cell receptor beta chains from a single sample sequenced in a study of blood T cell repertoires in COVID-19. Clones were sequenced by immunoSEQ multiplex PCR, and TCRdb holds only the in-frame ones, with some missing. The data contain about 370,000 clones, roughly nine tenths of them singletons. The source material was PBMCs or T cells enriched from blood (not recorded which). The receptors originated from a man in his late teens or twenties who had recovered from COVID-19.

With regard to this clone: At one end the junction does not follow the germline gene, possibly because of a read error. The chain uses TRBV11-2 and TRBJ2-3; TRBD2 aligns across 13 bases. The germline CDR1 and CDR2 sequences are SGHAT and FQNNGV. This CDR3 region has 16 residues. This CDR3 reads CSTSGGQRSSTDTQYF. The CDR3 DNA is TGCTCGACTAGCGGGGGGCAACGTTCTAGCACAGATACGCAGTATTTT.

V and J are TRBV19 and TRBJ1-1, with D unresolved. The CDR3 covers 17 residues. The ends were cut back, 7 bases at V and 4 bases at J, with 25 bases in the middle. Germline-derived CDR1 and CDR2 are LNHDA and SQIVND (reference sequence). The CDR3 DNA reads as TGTGCCAGTACCCCACGATCAGGTACAATGAAAGGCACTGAAGCTTTCTTT. This sequence encodes CASTPRSGTMKGTEAFF.

The chain links TRBV7-9 to TRBJ1-1; TRBD1 aligns across 7 bases. Germline-derived CDR1 and CDR2 are SEHNR and FQNEAQ (reference sequence). The V gene end was trimmed by 8 bases and the J gene end by 2 bases; junction bases not matched to a gene: 11. The CDR3 totals 15 residues. CDR3 coding DNA: TGTGCCAGCGGAGGGGCAGGGGGAGAAAACACTGAAGCTTTCTTT. Protein sequence: CASGGAGGENTEAFF.

This rearrangement joins TRBV29-1 to TRBJ1-5; 8 nucleotides line up with TRBD1. The CDR3 totals 17 residues. Germline values: CDR1 SQVTM, CDR2 ANQGSEA. CDR3 bases: TGCAACCTCCCCCGACAGGGGATAGGGGATAGCAATCAGCCCCAGCATTTT. As protein: CNLPRQGIGDSNQPQHF.

This chain links TRBV14 with TRBJ2-7, with 10 bases aligning to TRBD1. The CDR3 is made up of 12 amino acids. Germline CDR1 SGHDN, CDR2 FVKESK. Losses at the gene ends were 3 bases for V and 8 bases for J; bases not matched to a gene: 1. The CDR3 DNA sequence: TGTGCCAGCAGCCAGGGACAGGGGAAGCAGTACTTC. It specifies CASSQGQGKQYF.

A word on this clone: An end of the junction does not agree with germline; a read error may underlie this. The chain links TRBV9 to TRBJ1-1; 9 bases fit TRBD1. This CDR3 region has 13 residues. Germline V CDR1 and CDR2: SGDLS, YYNGEE. The CDR3 bases are TGTGCCAGCAGCCGTACAGGGGGCACTGGAGCTTTCTTT. It codes for CASSRTGGTGAFF. Drawing the rest from reference TRBV9 and TRBJ1-1, the complete variable domain is DSGVTQTPKHLITATGQRVTLRCSPRSGDLSVYWYQQSLDQGLQFLIQYYNGEERAKGNILERFSAQQFPDLHSELNLSSLELGDSALYFCASSRTGGTGAFFGQGTRLTVV.

This clone has only a few counts. V and J are TRBV9 and TRBJ2-1; possibly TRBD2 for D (6 bases). Trimming cost V 1 base and J 4 bases, with 18 bases left between them. The CDR3 length is 17 residues. Germline lookup yields CDR1 SGDLS and CDR2 YYNGEE. The CDR3 DNA follows: TGTGCCAGCAGCGTATTGGGTGGCGGGGTAAGTTACAATGAGCAGTTCTTC. Its protein product is CASSVLGGGVSYNEQFF.

The V call is TRBV6-2 or TRBV6-3, the J call TRBJ1-2; D may be TRBD1 (5 bases). The CDR3 has 15 amino acids. The V and J ends lost 6 bases and 3 bases respectively, with 17 bases between them. CDR1 is MNHEY and CDR2 is SVGEGT in the germline V gene. The CDR3 protein is CASSETGGADYGYTF. The CDR3 nucleotides are TGTGCCAGCAGCGAAACCGGGGGAGCGGACTATGGCTACACCTTC.

This clone was detected only once. J is TRBJ2-2 and V is TRBV5-8, with TRBD2 identical over 11 bases. The junction had 7 bases not matched to a gene; V was cut back by 3 bases and J by 3 bases. The V gene's germline CDR1 is SGHTS and CDR2 YDEGEE. The CDR3 is made up of 17 amino acids. CDR3 protein: CASSSLSSGGYTGELFF. In DNA, the CDR3 is TGTGCCAGCAGCTCCCTTTCTAGCGGGGGGTACACCGGGGAGCTGTTTTTT.

The V and J genes are TRBV5-6 and TRBJ2-2, with D hard to call. V was clipped by 0 bases and J by 3 bases, with 3 bases between them. Looked up from germline, CDR1 is SGHDT and CDR2 is YYEEEE. CDR3 size: 13 residues. CDR3 in amino acids: CASSLGDTGELFF. CDR3 DNA: TGTGCCAGCAGCTTGGGCGACACCGGGGAGCTGTTTTTT.